This TCR beta chain was observed in a study of blood T cells in healthy people across ages. Study-wide background: About one barcoded beta molecule per two T cells came from capture by template switching. Study results and limitations: Long-lived donors exceeded aged donors in naive CD4+ cells and diversity.

Primers used in a second PCR of roughly 6 to 11 cycles were a sample-barcoded 5' primer and a J-beta primer mix. Each cDNA molecule was tagged by a template-switch adaptor with 12 random nucleotides. Sequencing yielded, for each sample, at least 3 million paired-end reads carrying CDR3. TCRdb fed the 5' RACE reads into MiXCR, producing one record per CDR3 protein. The sample has about a million distinct CDR3 sequences; just over 50% are singletons. This clonotype turned up a few times. Antigen unknown. The sequenced sample consisted of blood. The sequence derives from a woman between 55 and 75 years old in good health.

This chain's CDR3 is CASFRGSGYGYTF. The CDR3 DNA sequence: TGTGCCAGTTTTCGGGGTTCGGGCTATGGCTACACCTTC. The V gene is TRBV5-6, the J gene TRBJ1-2; D remains ambiguous. This CDR3 region has 13 residues. Per germline, CDR1 SGHDT and CDR2 YYEEEE. V lost 8 bases to trimming and J lost 4 bases, with 15 bases between them.